This T cell receptor beta chain stems from a study of beta chain features in type 1 diabetes. General study findings and limits: Researchers caution that PCR might favor shorter templates, equally among patients and controls. TCRB CDR3s from Type 1 diabetes patients were moderately but significantly shorter in all four CD4+ subsets. The influence of HLA type on TCRB rearrangement stayed undetermined.

Sorting with CD45RO/CCR7/CD25/CD127/CD95/CD27 yielded naive, central memory, regulatory and stem-like memory CD4+ cells. Isolated RNA was reverse transcribed in full, so expressed TCRB transcripts were sequenced. TCRdb keeps only in-frame clones here, not all; method: immunoSEQ multiplex PCR. The top ten clones hold around 0.013% of a sample with under 350,000 clones, roughly 24% of them seen once. This clone turned up a few times. Its antigen is not known. The CDR3 contains 13 residues. In germline, CDR1 is SGHTA, CDR2 FQGNSA. V was trimmed by 3 bases and J by 0 bases, leaving 5 bases between them. The chain couples TRBV7-2 to TRBJ1-2; D is uncertain. This clonotype was sampled from a woman aged 25 to 39 with type 1 diabetes. Sequenced: naive CD4+ T cells from blood. The chain's CDR3 is CASSFVANYGYTF. The CDR3 DNA reads TGTGCCAGCAGCTTCGTTGCTAACTATGGCTACACCTTC.